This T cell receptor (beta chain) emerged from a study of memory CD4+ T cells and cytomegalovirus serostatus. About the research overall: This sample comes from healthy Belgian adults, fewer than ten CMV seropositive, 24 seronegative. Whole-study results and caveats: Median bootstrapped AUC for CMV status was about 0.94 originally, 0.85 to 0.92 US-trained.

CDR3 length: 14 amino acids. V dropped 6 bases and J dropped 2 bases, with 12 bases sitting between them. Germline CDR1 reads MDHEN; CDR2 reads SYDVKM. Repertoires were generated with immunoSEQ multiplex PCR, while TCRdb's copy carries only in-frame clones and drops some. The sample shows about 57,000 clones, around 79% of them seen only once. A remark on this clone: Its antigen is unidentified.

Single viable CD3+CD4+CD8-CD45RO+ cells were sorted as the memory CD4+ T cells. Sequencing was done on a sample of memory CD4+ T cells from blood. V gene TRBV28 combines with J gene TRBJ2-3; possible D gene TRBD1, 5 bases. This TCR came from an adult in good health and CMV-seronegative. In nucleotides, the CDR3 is TGTGCCAGCAGCAGGGCACAAATCACAGATACGCAGTATTTT. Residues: CASSRAQITDTQYF.